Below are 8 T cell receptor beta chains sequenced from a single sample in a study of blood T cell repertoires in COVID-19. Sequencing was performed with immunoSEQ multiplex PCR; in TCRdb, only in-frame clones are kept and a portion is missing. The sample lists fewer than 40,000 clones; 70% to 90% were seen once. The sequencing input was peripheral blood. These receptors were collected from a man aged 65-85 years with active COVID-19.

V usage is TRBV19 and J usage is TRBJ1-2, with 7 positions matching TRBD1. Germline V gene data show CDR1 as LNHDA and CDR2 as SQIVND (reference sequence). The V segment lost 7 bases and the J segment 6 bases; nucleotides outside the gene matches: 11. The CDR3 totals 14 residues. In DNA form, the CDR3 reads TGTGCCAGTACTATTGGCCGGGACAGTGATGGCTACACCTTC. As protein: CASTIGRDSDGYTF.

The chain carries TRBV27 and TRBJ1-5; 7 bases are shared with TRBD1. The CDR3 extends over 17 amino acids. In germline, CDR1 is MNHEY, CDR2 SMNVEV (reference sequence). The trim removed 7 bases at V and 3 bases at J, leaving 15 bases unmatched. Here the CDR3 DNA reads TGTGCCAGCACGGATCAGGACAGGTCTCTCTTCAATCAGCCCCAGCATTTT. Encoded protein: CASTDQDRSLFNQPQHF.

CDR3 DNA sequence: TGTGCCAGCAGCGCCGGACAGAACACCTACGAGCAGTACTTC. It specifies CASSAGQNTYEQYF. The chain joins TRBV9 to TRBJ2-7; TRBD1 is a possible D gene (6 bases). From germline, CDR1 is SGDLS and CDR2 YYNGEE. V lost 3 bases and J lost 2, with 12 bases in between. The CDR3 totals 14 residues.

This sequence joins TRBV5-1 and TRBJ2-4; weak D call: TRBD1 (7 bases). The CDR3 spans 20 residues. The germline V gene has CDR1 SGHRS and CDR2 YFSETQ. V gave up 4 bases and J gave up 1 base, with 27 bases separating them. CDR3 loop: CASSQPTGAKGGRAKNIQYF. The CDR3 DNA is TGCGCCAGCAGCCAACCCACAGGGGCGAAGGGAGGTCGGGCCAAAAACATTCAGTACTTC. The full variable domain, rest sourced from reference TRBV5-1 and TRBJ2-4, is KAGVTQTPRYLIKTRGQQVTLSCSPISGHRSVSWYQQTPGQGLQFLFEYFSETQRNKGNFPGRFSGRQFSNSRSEMNVSTLELGDSALYLCASSQPTGAKGGRAKNIQYFGAGTRLSVL.

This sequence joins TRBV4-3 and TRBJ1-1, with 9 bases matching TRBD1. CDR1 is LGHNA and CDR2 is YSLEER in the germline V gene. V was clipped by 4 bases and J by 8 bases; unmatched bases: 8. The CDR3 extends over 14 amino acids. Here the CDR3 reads CASSLTGTGKEAFF. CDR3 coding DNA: TGCGCCAGCAGCCTCACTGGGACAGGGAAGGAAGCTTTCTTT.

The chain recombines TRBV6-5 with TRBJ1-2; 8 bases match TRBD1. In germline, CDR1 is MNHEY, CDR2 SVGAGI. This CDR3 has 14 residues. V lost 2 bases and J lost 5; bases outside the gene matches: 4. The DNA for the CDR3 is TGTGCCAGCAGTTACCTGGACAGGGCTTATGGCTACACCTTC. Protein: CASSYLDRAYGYTF.

The CDR3 coding sequence is TGTGCCAGCAGCGACCGGGACAGAGAGACCCAGTACTTC. It codes for CASSDRDRETQYF. The chain carries TRBV7-6 and TRBJ2-5; 7 bases are a match to TRBD1. With V trimmed by 5 bases and J by 4 bases, 4 bases remained unmatched. The germline V gene encodes CDR1 SGHVS and CDR2 FNYEAQ. The CDR3 is made up of 13 amino acids.

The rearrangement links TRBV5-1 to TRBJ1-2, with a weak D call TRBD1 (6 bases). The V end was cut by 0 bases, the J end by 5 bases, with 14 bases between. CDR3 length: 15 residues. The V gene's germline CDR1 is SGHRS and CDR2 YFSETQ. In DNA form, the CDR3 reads TGCGCCAGCAGCTTGGTTTTGGGCAGGGGATATGGCTACACCTTC. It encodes CASSLVLGRGYGYTF.